These T cell receptor beta chains were read from a single sample in a study of T cells in Graves' hyperthyroidism and ophthalmopathy. TCRdb called the multiplex PCR reads again in MiXCR, with one record for every CDR3 protein. The sample yields 350,000 to 450,000 distinct CDR3 sequences, over 12% seen once. The source material was blood. Receptors were obtained from a man aged 50-59 years with Graves' ophthalmopathy. The CDR3 runs from the conserved cysteine through the conserved F or W. A D gene is named only where the DNA matches it firmly. Clone size is stated in some rows and not others, as once, few, many or a class when expanded.

-	TRBJ1-1	many	TRBV4-1	TGCGCCAGCAGCCAAGTTTATCCCAAGAACACTGAAGCTTTCTTT	CASSQVYPKNTEAFF
-	TRBJ2-2	-	TRBV7-6	TGTGCCGGCAGCTTAGGTGACACCGGGGAGCTGTTTTTT	CAGSLGDTGELFF
TRBD2	TRBJ2-1	many	TRBV11-2	TGTGCCAGCAGCAGAATTAGCGGGAGCGGGGTTAATGAGCAGTTCTTC	CASSRISGSGVNEQFF
-	TRBJ2-3	many	TRBV28	TGTGCCAGCAGTCCCCCCGGGACTCCAGGAGATACGCAGTATTTT	CASSPPGTPGDTQYF
-	TRBJ1-1	many	TRBV3-1	TGTGCCAGCAGCCAAGTGGCGGGGTCCACTGAAGCTTTCTTT	CASSQVAGSTEAFF
-	TRBJ2-6	-	TRBV7-9	TGTGCCAGCAGCTTGGAAGTCTCTGGGGCCAACGTCCTGACTTTC	CASSLEVSGANVLTF
-	TRBJ2-2	many	TRBV11-3	TGTGCCAGCAGCTTCACAGGGGAGGGGACCGGGGAGCTGTTTTTT	CASSFTGEGTGELFF
TRBD1	TRBJ1-3	few	TRBV20-1	TGCAGTGCCACAACCCTCGCAACAGGGGCAGGAAACACCATATATTTT	CSATTLATGAGNTIYF
-	TRBJ1-1	many	TRBV7-2	TGTGCCAGCAGCTCCAGGACGGGTATGAACACTGAAGCTTTCTTT	CASSSRTGMNTEAFF
-	TRBJ2-5	-	TRBV7-9	TGTGCCAGCAGCAGCCGGGACTTCGGGGAGACCCAGTACTTC	CASSSRDFGETQYF
-	TRBJ2-2	-	TRBV2	TGTGCCAGCAGTCGGGGGGCTTTTGGGTCCGGGGAGCTGTTTTTT	CASSRGAFGSGELFF
-	TRBJ2-7	many	TRBV5-1	TGCGCCAGCAGCCCCAGGGAAACCTACGAGCAGTACTTC	CASSPRETYEQYF
-	TRBJ2-7	many	TRBV27	TGTGCCAGCAGGGAGGACTTTTCCAGCTCCTACGAGCAGTACTTC	CASREDFSSSYEQYF
TRBD1	TRBJ2-5	few	TRBV12-3/TRBV12-4	TGTGCCAGCAGCCGCGTCGGGACAGAACAAGAGACCCAGTACTTC	CASSRVGTEQETQYF
TRBD2	TRBJ2-5	-	TRBV19	TGTGCCAGTAGTATAAATCGTCGGGCTAGCGGGCCCCAAGAGACCCAGTACTTC	CASSINRRASGPQETQYF
-	TRBJ1-3	-	TRBV7-6	TGTGCCAGTTCGAGGTCAGACTCTGGAAACACCATATATTTT	CASSRSDSGNTIYF
TRBD2	TRBJ2-1	few	TRBV19	TGTGCCAGTAGTAGCCTAGCGGAGAGGGGCGAGCAGTTCTTC	CASSSLAERGEQFF
TRBD1	TRBJ1-5	many	TRBV19	TGTGCCAGTAGTAACCGACAGGGGAATAGCAATCAGCCCCAGCATTTT	CASSNRQGNSNQPQHF
-	TRBJ1-4	many	TRBV20-1	TGCAGTGCTAGCGAGGGGAGGGAGAGTAGGGAAAAACTGTTTTTT	CSASEGRESREKLFF
-	TRBJ2-5	many	TRBV24-1	TGTGCCACCTACTTGGGAGGCGAGACCCAGTACTTC	CATYLGGETQYF
-	TRBJ2-7	-	TRBV29-1	TGCAGCGCTTTAGTTCTGTACGAGCAGTACTTC	CSALVLYEQYF
-	TRBJ1-2	many	TRBV20-1	TGCAGTGCCAAGGGGGGGGCGCGGGCGGCTGGCTATGGCTACACCTTC	CSAKGGARAAGYGYTF
TRBD2	TRBJ2-1	-	TRBV24-1	TGTGCCACCAGTGAAAGTGGGACTAGTTTTCACAATGAGCAGTTCTTC	CATSESGTSFHNEQFF
-	TRBJ1-1	many	TRBV28	TGTGCCAGCAGTCCTCCCAGTATGAACACTGAAGCTTTCTTT	CASSPPSMNTEAFF
TRBD2	TRBJ2-7	-	TRBV14	TGTGCCAGCAGCCAAGAGCTTATGGCGGGAGACCACGAGCAGTACTTC	CASSQELMAGDHEQYF
-	TRBJ2-5	few	TRBV20-1	TGCAGTGCTAGGGGGCGGGCCTGGCAGACCCAGTACTTC	CSARGRAWQTQYF
TRBD2	TRBJ2-7	many	TRBV20-1	TGCAGTGCTACTAAAGGGACTAGCGTCGAGCAGTACTTC	CSATKGTSVEQYF
-	TRBJ2-4	many	TRBV7-8	TGTGCCAGCAGCTTAGTAGGGGACTCCCGTGGGAACATTCAGTACTTC	CASSLVGDSRGNIQYF
-	TRBJ1-2	few	TRBV27	TGTGCCAGCGGGCCGACGGAGAACTATGGCTACACCTTC	CASGPTENYGYTF
TRBD1	TRBJ2-7	many	TRBV6-5	TGTGCCAGCAGTTACTCCGGGACAGGGGGGGGTGAGCAGTACTTC	CASSYSGTGGGEQYF
TRBD2	TRBJ2-1	few	TRBV3-1	TGTGCCAGCAGCCCAGCTGGGACTAGCGGGAGCAATGAGCAGTTCTTC	CASSPAGTSGSNEQFF
TRBD1	TRBJ2-7	many	TRBV11-2	TGTGCCAGCAGCTTGGGGACAGGGAACTACGAGCAGTACTTC	CASSLGTGNYEQYF
-	TRBJ2-7	many	TRBV6-1	TGTGCCAGCAGCGAGCAGACCTACGAGCAGTACTTC	CASSEQTYEQYF
-	TRBJ1-2	few	TRBV6-4	TGTGCCAGCACCGCCGGGATCAGTAAAGCTAACTATGGCTACACCTTC	CASTAGISKANYGYTF
-	TRBJ2-7	many	TRBV29-1	TGCAGCGTTGTTGGGGGAGGCTACGAGCAGTACTTC	CSVVGGGYEQYF
-	TRBJ2-7	many	TRBV18	TGTGCCAGCTCACCAAAGTACGAGCAGTACTTC	CASSPKYEQYF
TRBD2	TRBJ2-1	-	TRBV2	TGTGCCAGCAGTGCGAGGGACCCGGGCCAAAGCGGGGGCAATGAGCAGTTCTTC	CASSARDPGQSGGNEQFF
-	TRBJ2-4	many	TRBV28	TGTGCCAGCAGTCTAAGTAGTGGAAACATTCAGTACTTC	CASSLSSGNIQYF
TRBD2	TRBJ2-1	once	TRBV20-1	TGCAGTGCCGAGACCCTAGCGGGAGATGAGCAGTTCTTC	CSAETLAGDEQFF
TRBD1	TRBJ1-5	few	TRBV24-1	TGTGCCACCAGTGTGGCAGGGGGTAGCAATCAGCCCCAGCATTTT	CATSVAGGSNQPQHF
-	TRBJ2-2	few	TRBV20-1	TGCAGTGCTAGACAGACCGGGGAGCTGTTTTTT	CSARQTGELFF
TRBD2	TRBJ2-1	many	TRBV20-1	TGCAGTGCTCCCTTGGCTAGCGGGGCGTCCGGGGAGTTCTTC	CSAPLASGASGEFF
-	TRBJ1-2	many	TRBV27	TGTGCCAGCAGTTTATCCCCCGCCTATTATGAAGGCTACACCTTC	CASSLSPAYYEGYTF
-	TRBJ2-2	-	TRBV10-3	TGTGCCATCAGTGAAGTCAACACCGGGGAGCTGTTTTTT	CAISEVNTGELFF
TRBD1	TRBJ1-5	-	TRBV2	TGTGCCAGCAGTCGACAGGGGAGTCAGCCCCAGCATTTT	CASSRQGSQPQHF
-	TRBJ1-2	-	TRBV10-3	TGTGCCATCAGTGACCATCCTGTGAACTATGGCTACACCTTC	CAISDHPVNYGYTF
TRBD2	TRBJ2-7	many	TRBV3-1	TGTGCCAGCAGCCAAGTGGGCGGGAGACTCGAGCAGTACTTC	CASSQVGGRLEQYF
-	TRBJ2-7	many	TRBV7-2	TGTGCCAGCAGCTCAGGGGTGGGGGTGGGGGAGCAGTACTTC	CASSSGVGVGEQYF
TRBD1	TRBJ1-1	-	TRBV6-1	TGTGCCATCTCCGGACAGGGGTCGAACACTGAAGCTTTCTTT	CAISGQGSNTEAFF
TRBD1	TRBJ2-7	many	TRBV28	TGTGCCAGCAGACCCCAAGGGGGCCAGCAGTACTTC	CASRPQGGQQYF
-	TRBJ2-3	many	TRBV27	TGTGCCAGTCTCACTTTTCTGGGTAGCACAGATACGCAGTATTTT	CASLTFLGSTDTQYF
TRBD1	TRBJ1-1	many	TRBV10-3	TGTGCCATCAGTGGACAGGGGGAGACTGAAGCTTTCTTT	CAISGQGETEAFF
-	TRBJ2-5	many	TRBV7-2	TGTGCCAGCAGCTTCCGAGCGGGCCAGGACGCCCAGTACTTC	CASSFRAGQDAQYF
TRBD2	TRBJ2-7	-	TRBV7-9	TGTGCCAGCAGCTTAGATCGAGCGGGGGGTTACGAGCAGTACTTC	CASSLDRAGGYEQYF
-	TRBJ2-5	many	TRBV30	TGTGCCCATGGAGTTGGGGAAGAGACCCAGTACTTC	CAHGVGEETQYF
TRBD1	TRBJ2-5	many	TRBV29-1	TGCAGCGTTGACGAGGGACAGAAAGAGACCCAGTACTTC	CSVDEGQKETQYF